The text below deals with one T cell receptor (beta chain). Its antigen is not known. The data originate from a study of post-analysis software for immune sequencing data. Across the study: In terms of disease course, relapsing-remitting, secondary progressive and progressive-relapsing multiple sclerosis were included. Regarding the study as a whole: Comparison with controls showed significantly lower normalized Chao1 diversity in multiple sclerosis patients. Five or six TRBV segments were more frequent in patients than controls; TRBV5-6, TRBV5-1 and TRBV20-1 belonged to this group. Strong same-batch co-clustering of samples appeared with F measure clustering.

The germline CDR1 and CDR2 sequences are SGHAT and FQNNGV. With 3 bases removed from V and 4 bases from J, the gap between germline ends came to 9 bases. CDR3 length: 13 amino acids. Unique molecular identifiers had been added to the TCR beta cDNA libraries. There were about 0.85 to 11 million T cells, and around 460,000 cDNA molecules came from them. TCRdb reprocessed the PCR reads via MiXCR and lists one record per CDR3 protein. The table lists hundreds of thousands of distinct CDR3 sequences, about 50% of them singletons. The rearrangement joins TRBV11-2 to TRBJ1-1; D unresolved. The specimen sequenced was blood. This clonotype originated in a girl aged 10-17 years with multiple sclerosis. CDR3 DNA: TGTGCCAGCAGCTTTGATGGTGTCACTGAAGCTTTCTTT. Amino acid sequence: CASSFDGVTEAFF.